This T cell receptor beta chain was identified in a study of response to subunit inactivated influenza vaccine. Study-wide results and limits: That few new T cells are recruited by each seasonal influenza vaccination was the authors' suggestion.

This clonotype was seen just once. The antigen is not known. Per the germline V gene, CDR1 is KGHSH and CDR2 is LQKENI. CDR3 length equals 15 residues. Losses at the gene ends were 8 bases for V and 1 base for J; bases not matched to a gene: 8. MiXCR was run by TCRdb on the RT-PCR reads, yielding one entry per CDR3 protein. This sample carries about 500,000 distinct CDR3 sequences, 16% of them seen once, and the ten largest clones take less than 4%. The receptor comes from a man between 50 and 69 years old who received an inactivated influenza vaccine. The sample was CD4+ T cells sorted from PBMCs, taken about 23 months after vaccination. The V and J genes are TRBV18 and TRBJ2-3, with 8 nucleotides matching TRBD1. CDR3 in DNA: TGTGCCAGCACGGACAGGGTCGCCCGCACAGATACGCAGTATTTT. Residues: CASTDRVARTDTQYF.